The present TCR beta chain was sequenced within a study of blood T cell repertoires in COVID-19. Overall study: Sites in the United States, Italy and Spain provided acute and convalescent COVID-19 samples. From T cells, B-cell-depleted T cells, or PBMCs came the material, which was cDNA or gDNA.

In the study's own analysis: Nucleated cell number was recorded as an estimate derived from reference gene primer amplification. Some clones are missing from TCRdb's copy, which holds only in-frame ones; the method was immunoSEQ multiplex PCR. The V and J calls and the clone size are those of that table, but D and trimming were determined from the DNA. The sample lists some 100,000 clones, 90% occurring once. CDR1 and CDR2 (germline): DFQATT, SNEGSKA (reference sequence). The V and J ends lost 3 bases and 5 bases respectively, with 10 bases between them. The CDR3 is 12 amino acids. The chain combines TRBV20-1 with TRBJ1-2, with unresolved D. This TCR was sampled from a human donor in a cohort sampled during active COVID-19. The sequencing input was peripheral blood. CDR3 protein: CSASPGLYGYTF. CDR3 nucleotide sequence: TGCAGTGCTAGTCCAGGATTATATGGCTACACCTTC.